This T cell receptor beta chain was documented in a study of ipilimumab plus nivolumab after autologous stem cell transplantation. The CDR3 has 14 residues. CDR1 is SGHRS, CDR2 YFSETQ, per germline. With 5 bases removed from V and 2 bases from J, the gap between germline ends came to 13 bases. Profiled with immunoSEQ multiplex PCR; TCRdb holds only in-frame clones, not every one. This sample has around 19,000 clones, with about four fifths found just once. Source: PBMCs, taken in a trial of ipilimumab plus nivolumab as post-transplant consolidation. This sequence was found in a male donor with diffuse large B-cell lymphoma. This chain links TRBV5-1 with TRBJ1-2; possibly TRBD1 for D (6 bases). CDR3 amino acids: CASSFHRVNYGYTF. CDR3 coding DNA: TGCGCCAGCAGTTTCCACAGGGTAAACTATGGCTACACCTTC. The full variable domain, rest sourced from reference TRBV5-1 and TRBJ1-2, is KAGVTQTPRYLIKTRGQQVTLSCSPISGHRSVSWYQQTPGQGLQFLFEYFSETQRNKGNFPGRFSGRQFSNSRSEMNVSTLELGDSALYLCASSFHRVNYGYTFGSGTRLTVV.